This T cell receptor (beta chain) was profiled in a study of CD8+ T cells in alopecia areata. It was cDNA, reverse transcribed from extracted RNA, that served as the sequencing template. Here immunoSEQ multiplex PCR was the method, and the copy in TCRdb shows in-frame clones only, minus some. Among roughly 99,000 clones, 80% to 85% were seen once, and the ten largest hold over 20%. Per the germline V gene, CDR1 is LNHNV and CDR2 is YYDKDF (reference sequence). The CDR3 contains 18 residues. Trimming at V came to 6 bases and at J to 3 bases, leaving 20 bases not matched to a gene. The treatment denotes: oral pan-JAK inhibitor, 5-10 mg twice daily. Lesional scalp punch biopsies and peripheral blood came from alopecia areata patients.

The rearrangement joins TRBV15 to TRBJ2-7; 7 positions match TRBD1. The sequence came from a human donor with alopecia areata. The sample in question was CD8+ T cells sorted from blood, obtained at week 24, from a patient treated with tofacitinib. The CDR3: CATRDPTRGGALHYEQYF. The CDR3 DNA is TGTGCCACCAGGGACCCGACCCGAGGGGGCGCCTTGCACTACGAGCAGTACTTC.